What follows is one T cell receptor beta chain and its context. What antigen it recognizes has not been identified. Within one base of it there is no much larger clone, and no base qualities were kept. This sample was included in a study of monozygotic twins with cystic fibrosis (dated by TCRdb to the early 2020s). Context from the whole study: Barcoded libraries were prepared from roughly 3.3 micrograms of fragmented DNA with about 15 PCR cycles. To assess genetic influence on V and J gene usage, the study compared TCR beta repertoires within and across 16 monozygotic twin pairs with cystic fibrosis. The cohort included ten female and six male twin pairs, mostly children and adolescents, aged about 2.0 to 36.4 years with a median of 9.1 years. On the day of blood sampling, twins were ranked among about 1,100 cohort participants for weight-for-height and for FEVPerc (FEV1 disease centile). Data for three of the twin pairs had been reported earlier in a different context.

Results the study describes overall, beyond this receptor: Significantly higher nucleotide-identical clonotype sharing was observed within monozygotic CF twin pairs than between unrelated CF individuals (P = 0.000026, Mann-Whitney). Only a small cohort was studied, and no association of shared CDR3 numbers with age, concordance or disease severity was found. Simpson clonality was found to be generally low (median roughly 0.009), suggesting a naive-dominated repertoire, although higher clonality was observed in the most severely affected patients. In 13 of 16 pairs, V gene usage most closely resembled the co-twin's, and the same held for J usage in 8 of 16 pairs, a pattern suggesting genetic constraints.

The germline V gene (reference sequence) supplies CDR1 GTSNPN and CDR2 SVGIG. The CDR3 has 13 amino acids, counting the end cysteine and phenylalanine. Of the read, only the CDR3 DNA is kept; its 39 bases are in frame from base 1. V is clipped by 2 bases and J by 4 bases, and the sequence between their germline boundaries is 11 bases long. The twin pairs came from the European Cystic Fibrosis Twin and Sibling Study Cohort, a cohort that recruited patients from 170 or so CF clinics across 14 European countries. Zygosity and CFTR genotype were verified in-house, and zygosity was tested by multiplex PCR of nine short tandem repeat loci. Peripheral blood was taken from each twin, and clinical parameters were recorded on the day of blood sampling. Genomic DNA was isolated from peripheral blood cells with phenol/chloroform and kept in TE buffer at 4 degrees C. TCR beta CDR3 regions were amplified by multiplex PCR using the immunoSEQ immune profiling system, following the manufacturer's instructions. An Illumina NextSeq system was used to carry out the sequencing. The original methods were these. The immunoSEQ Analyzer platform handled processing of the sequence data, and clonality was calculated by taking the square root of Simpson's index of productive rearrangements. Similarity in V and J usage was measured by Jensen-Shannon distance, and OLGA was used to compute CDR3 generation probabilities. Shared CDR3 sequences were searched in the immuneACCESS database (August 2020) and in VDJdb (December 2020). Here the immuneACCESS table is served through TCRdb, limited to in-frame sequences with V and J called. Missing clones are a known gap in these copies; in checked studies unresolved V genes cover under half, and the rest lacks a known reason. The DNA was the basis for D and trimming; V, J and clone size are from that table. This sample gives about 20,000 clones in total; more than 75% of them show up just once. The top ten hold 1% to 1.5% of the sample.

The sequenced sample consisted of blood. The V gene is TRBV30 and the J gene is TRBJ1-2; the D gene is unclear. The receptor's source is a woman aged 25-40 years with cystic fibrosis. The bases are TGTGCCTGGAGTACCGGCGCGGGCTATGGCTACACCTTC. Translated, it reads CAWSTGAGYGYTF.